The 8 T cell receptor beta chains presented below share a single source sample, sequenced in a study of blood T cells in healthy people across ages. With a J-beta primer mix and a sample-barcoded 5' primer, a second PCR ran about 6 to 11 cycles. MiXCR, applied by TCRdb to the 5' RACE reads, yields one record per CDR3 protein. Of 1.5 million to 2 million distinct CDR3 sequences in the sample, around half were seen once. Sequenced: blood. Every receptor here comes from a woman in her thirties or forties in good health.

This clonotype was counted only a few times. The genes are TRBV7-3 and TRBJ2-3; the D gene is possibly TRBD1 (6 bases). Between the trimmed V and J ends, which lost 2 bases and 3 bases, there was a span of 12 bases. In germline, CDR1 is SGHTA, CDR2 FQGTGA. The CDR3 extends over 15 amino acids. CDR3 in amino acids: CASSLSVGGTDTQYF. In DNA form, the CDR3 reads TGTGCCAGCAGCTTATCTGTAGGGGGAACAGATACGCAGTATTTT.

The chain combines TRBV4-3 with TRBJ1-1; D uncertain. The germline V gene has CDR1 LGHNA and CDR2 YSLEER. The CDR3 loop spans 15 amino acids. V was pared by 1 base and J by 1 base, with 10 bases between. The CDR3 sequence: CASSQAGRANTEAFF. DNA for the CDR3: TGCGCCAGCAGCCAAGCCGGCCGCGCGAACACTGAAGCTTTCTTT.

This chain connects TRBV6-2 or TRBV6-3 to TRBJ2-3, with 8 bases aligning to TRBD2. Germline V CDR1 and CDR2: MNHEY, SVGEGT. Trimming removed 0 bases from V and 4 bases from J; junction bases left unmatched: 15. The CDR3 spans 19 residues. The CDR3 DNA reads TGTGCCAGCAGTTACTCGATATCTCGGGGGGGCCGGTGGTCAGATACGCAGTATTTT. Amino acids: CASSYSISRGGRWSDTQYF.

The V gene is TRBV6-2 or TRBV6-3, the J gene TRBJ1-5; no definite D call. Germline loops: CDR1 MNHEY, CDR2 SVGEGT. This CDR3 contains 14 residues. V lost 8 bases and J 1 base, leaving 12 bases between the germline ends. CDR3 in amino acids: CASLSPGSNQPQHF. CDR3 nucleotides: TGTGCCAGCCTGAGCCCGGGGAGCAATCAGCCCCAGCATTTT.

This clonotype was picked up a small number of times. The chain carries TRBV15 and TRBJ1-1; D is uncertain. Germline-derived CDR1 and CDR2 are LNHNV and YYDKDF (reference sequence). V lost 5 bases, J lost 0 bases, and 10 bases lay in between. This CDR3 is 14 amino acids long. The CDR3 DNA sequence: TGTGCCACCAGCCCGGGAGGGATGAACACTGAAGCTTTCTTT. This codes for CATSPGGMNTEAFF.

At least ten counts were recorded for this clonotype. Germline and junction disagree at one end, which may indicate a read error. The chain employs TRBV9 and TRBJ2-5; D ambiguous. The length of the CDR3 is 12 residues. Germline V gives CDR1 SGDLS, CDR2 YYNGEE. CDR3 residues: CASSVGSETQYF. The CDR3 region has the DNA TGTGCCAGCAGTGTAGGGTCCGAGACCCAGTACTTC. Together with reference TRBV9 and TRBJ2-5, the CDR3 gives the full variable domain: DSGVTQTPKHLITATGQRVTLRCSPRSGDLSVYWYQQSLDQGLQFLIQYYNGEERAKGNILERFSAQQFPDLHSELNLSSLELGDSALYFCASSVGSETQYFGPGTRLLVL.

V and J are TRBV28 and TRBJ2-3; tentative D call: TRBD1 (5 bases). There are 13 residues in the CDR3. V was clipped by 9 bases and J by 3 bases, with 13 bases between them. Germline CDR1 MDHEN, CDR2 SYDVKM. The CDR3 sequence is CASNWGLTDTQYF. CDR3 DNA sequence: TGTGCCAGTAATTGGGGCTTAACAGATACGCAGTATTTT. The full variable domain, completed using reference TRBV28 and TRBJ2-3, is DVKVTQSSRYLVKRTGEKVFLECVQDMDHENMFWYRQDPGLGLRLIYFSYDVKMKEKGDIPEGYSVSREKKERFSLILESASTNQTSMYLCASNWGLTDTQYFGPGTRLTVL.

The J gene is TRBJ1-2, the V gene TRBV4-1; the D is unclear. Germline CDR1 and CDR2: MGHRA and YSYEKL. The CDR3 length is 17 residues. V lost 0 bases, J lost 3 bases, and 17 bases lay in between. The CDR3 coding sequence is TGCGCCAGCAGCCAAGACGGGGAGAGGATTTCGTACTATGGCTACACCTTC. It yields the protein CASSQDGERISYYGYTF.